This entry features one T cell receptor (beta chain) sequence. The CDR3 extends over 15 amino acids. Germline loops: CDR1 MNHEY, CDR2 SVGAGI. Trimming took 6 bases from V and 8 from J; bases not matched to a gene: 10. Here immunoSEQ multiplex PCR was the method, and the copy in TCRdb shows in-frame clones only, minus some. The data hold some 8,000 clones, with around four fifths observed a single time. This sample was included in a study of T cell repertoires in ileal Crohn's disease. This rearrangement joins TRBV6-5 to TRBJ1-6, with 7 bases matching TRBD1. The receptor was isolated from an adult with Crohn's disease. Sequenced: ileal tissue. DNA of the CDR3: TGTGCCAGCAGCTCAGGGGACAGTACCCATTCACCCCTCCACTTT. It encodes CASSSGDSTHSPLHF.